The 22 T cell receptor beta chains below all came from one sample that was sequenced in a study of response to subunit inactivated influenza vaccine. TCRdb itself ran the RT-PCR reads through MiXCR, one entry per CDR3 protein. The sample has over 150,000 distinct CDR3 sequences, under 13% seen once. This specimen consisted of non-naive T cells sorted from PBMCs, obtained roughly 46 days after vaccination. All receptors come from a man aged 50-59 years who received an inactivated influenza vaccine.

The J gene is TRBJ2-5, the V gene TRBV28; TRBD1 agrees at 7 bases. Germline V lookup: CDR1 MDHEN, CDR2 SYDVKM. Losses at the gene ends were 4 bases for V and 1 base for J; bases not matched to a gene: 9. CDR3 length: 16 residues. CDR3 region: CASSSYPGQIQETQYF. In DNA, the CDR3 is TGTGCCAGCAGTTCCTACCCGGGACAGATCCAAGAGACCCAGTACTTC.

This clonotype was detected a few times. The rearrangement uses TRBV28 and TRBJ2-1; D is unclear. The ends were cut back, 4 bases at V and 7 bases at J, with 17 bases in the middle. The CDR3 has 15 residues. The V gene's germline CDR1 is MDHEN and CDR2 SYDVKM. Written as DNA, the CDR3 is TGTGCCAGCAGTTCACTGGGCCGCAGGAGTAATGAGCAGTTCTTC. It codes for CASSSLGRRSNEQFF.

This chain links TRBV4-2 with TRBJ2-2; 11 bases agree with TRBD2. V lost 4 bases to trimming and J lost 1 base; unmatched junction nucleotides: 2. The CDR3 extends over 16 amino acids. CDR1 and CDR2 (germline): LGHNA, YNFKEQ. CDR3 region: CASSPGTSGNTGELFF. As DNA, the CDR3 is TGTGCCAGCAGCCCTGGGACTAGCGGGAACACCGGGGAGCTGTTTTTT.

V is TRBV7-3 and J is TRBJ2-3, with a weak D call TRBD2 (6 bases). The CDR3 is 14 residues long. Germline values: CDR1 SGHTA, CDR2 FQGTGA. The V end was cut by 8 bases, the J end by 1 base, with 13 bases between. CDR3 DNA: TGTGCCAGCGGCCTGGGGGGACGCACAGATACGCAGTATTTT. Translation gives CASGLGGRTDTQYF.

This clonotype was counted between two and nine times. The rearrangement joins TRBV28 to TRBJ1-3, with no clear D. CDR1 MDHEN and CDR2 SYDVKM come from the germline V gene. V lost 6 bases to trimming and J lost 2 bases, with 8 bases between them. CDR3 length: 13 amino acids. CDR3: CASSYPTGNTIYF. CDR3 bases: TGTGCCAGCAGCTACCCCACTGGAAACACCATATATTTT.

The CDR3 bases are TGCAGTGCTAGAGACCCTCTTGACAGCCGAAACACCGGGGAGCTGTTTTTT. It encodes CSARDPLDSRNTGELFF. This sequence joins TRBV20-1 and TRBJ2-2, with D maybe TRBD1 (5 bases). Trimming took 0 bases from V and 2 from J, leaving 16 bases between them. CDR3 size: 17 residues. The germline V gene has CDR1 DFQATT and CDR2 SNEGSKA (reference sequence).

The chain links TRBV4-3 to TRBJ2-7; no clear D gene. V gave up 0 bases and J gave up 1 base, with 7 bases separating them. Per germline, CDR1 LGHNA and CDR2 YSLEER. CDR3 length: 14 residues. CDR3 region: CASSQEIDSYEQYF. In DNA form, the CDR3 reads TGCGCCAGCAGCCAAGAGATTGATTCCTACGAGCAGTACTTC.

This clonotype was recorded a few times. The chain couples TRBV2 to TRBJ2-1, with TRBD2 matching over 11 bases. The CDR3 covers 16 residues. Trimming at V came to 0 bases and at J to 7 bases, leaving 5 bases not matched to a gene. CDR1 is SNHLY and CDR2 is FYNNEI in the germline V gene. The CDR3 loop is CASSEALSSGRNEQFF. In nucleotides, the CDR3 is TGTGCCAGCAGTGAAGCGCTGTCTAGCGGGAGGAATGAGCAGTTCTTC.

V usage is TRBV11-2 and J usage is TRBJ2-5; unclear D gene. V dropped 2 bases and J dropped 0 bases, with 4 bases sitting between them. Germline CDR1 reads SGHAT; CDR2 reads FQNNGV. This CDR3 contains 13 residues. CDR3 sequence reads: CASSLSHQETQYF. The DNA for the CDR3 is TGTGCCAGCAGCTTAAGCCACCAAGAGACCCAGTACTTC.

The J gene is TRBJ2-1, the V gene TRBV15; D is ambiguous. The CDR3 loop spans 12 amino acids. Germline CDR1 is LNHNV and CDR2 is YYDKDF (reference sequence). V shed 6 bases and J shed 8 bases, with 11 bases lying between them. The CDR3 sequence: CATSFMSDEQFF. The CDR3 DNA reads TGTGCCACCAGTTTTATGAGCGATGAGCAGTTCTTC.

Many counts were recorded for this clonotype. The chain recombines TRBV4-2 with TRBJ2-2; no clear D gene. V shed 3 bases and J shed 0 bases, with 5 bases lying between them. The CDR3 has 14 residues. CDR1 LGHNA and CDR2 YNFKEQ come from the germline V gene. The CDR3 bases are TGTGCCAGCAGCCAGCACACGAACACCGGGGAGCTGTTTTTT. Translated: CASSQHTNTGELFF.

The genes are TRBV5-6 and TRBJ1-5, with a possible D match to TRBD1 (5 bases). The CDR3 consists of 13 residues. Deletions cut 0 bases from V and 6 bases from J, with 7 bases between. CDR1 is SGHDT, CDR2 YYEEEE, per germline. The CDR3 reads CASSLEGSQPQHF. CDR3 nucleotides: TGTGCCAGCAGCTTGGAGGGGAGTCAGCCCCAGCATTTT.

The sample holds many counts of this clonotype. This chain links TRBV5-1 with TRBJ2-1; D unresolved. The CDR3 sequence is 15 residues long. The germline gives CDR1 SGHRS, CDR2 YFSETQ. Deletions cut 4 bases from V and 4 bases from J, with 15 bases between. The CDR3 DNA reads TGCGCCAGCAGCCTCCGGGCCAATCTTTACAATGAGCAGTTCTTC. Amino acid sequence: CASSLRANLYNEQFF. The variable domain in full, with the rest retrieved from reference TRBV5-1 and TRBJ2-1, is KAGVTQTPRYLIKTRGQQVTLSCSPISGHRSVSWYQQTPGQGLQFLFEYFSETQRNKGNFPGRFSGRQFSNSRSEMNVSTLELGDSALYLCASSLRANLYNEQFFGPGTRLTVL.

The chain recombines TRBV28 with TRBJ2-7; 12 bases map to TRBD2. This CDR3 spans 14 amino acids. Per the germline V gene, CDR1 is MDHEN and CDR2 is SYDVKM. V shed 5 bases, J shed 3 bases, and the junction held 2 bases outside the gene matches. The CDR3 sequence: CASSTTSGSYEQYF. The DNA of the CDR3 is TGTGCCAGCAGTACGACTAGCGGGAGCTACGAGCAGTACTTC.

Only a few counts were recorded for this clonotype. The chain has TRBV5-1 and TRBJ2-2, with 7 bases matching TRBD1. The V gene end was trimmed by 0 bases and the J gene end by 5 bases; junction bases not matched to a gene: 4. This CDR3 has 15 amino acids. Per germline, CDR1 SGHRS and CDR2 YFSETQ. The DNA of the CDR3 is TGCGCCAGCAGCTTGGGGACAGGCTGGACCGGGGAGCTGTTTTTT. It yields the protein CASSLGTGWTGELFF.

This clonotype was counted a single time. This may arise from a read error, as a much more abundant clone is one base away. This chain joins TRBV29-1 and TRBJ2-5; TRBD1 aligns across 10 bases. This CDR3 contains 13 residues. The germline CDR1 and CDR2 sequences are SQVTM and ANQGSEA. J was trimmed by 9 bases and V by 7 bases; bases with no gene match: 11. CDR3 loop: CSDQPGQGKAQYF. The CDR3, as DNA: TGCAGCGATCAACCGGGACAGGGGAAGGCCCAGTACTTC.

The chain combines TRBV7-2 with TRBJ1-5; D remains unclear. This CDR3 has 15 amino acids. Germline CDR1 and CDR2: SGHTA and FQGNSA. V lost 3 bases to trimming and J lost 3 bases, with 12 bases between them. The CDR3 protein is CASSFSGYFNQPQHF. In nucleotides, the CDR3 is TGTGCCAGCAGCTTCTCGGGGTACTTCAATCAGCCCCAGCATTTT.

The count of this clonotype is one. The V and J genes are TRBV5-1 and TRBJ1-2; 7 bases map to TRBD1. The V gene's germline CDR1 is SGHRS and CDR2 YFSETQ. The trim removed 0 bases at V and 5 bases at J, leaving 4 bases unmatched. This CDR3 comprises 14 residues. CDR3 bases: TGCGCCAGCAGCTTGGGGACAGGCGGATATGGCTACACCTTC. This encodes CASSLGTGGYGYTF.

This clonotype was counted a few times. The genes are TRBV7-8 and TRBJ1-4, with D tentatively TRBD1 (5 bases). CDR3 length: 15 residues. The V and J ends lost 5 bases and 3 bases respectively, with 13 bases between them. Germline V lookup: CDR1 SGHVS, CDR2 FQNEAQ. CDR3 amino acids: CASSRGDLANEKLFF. CDR3 nucleotides: TGTGCCAGCAGCCGGGGGGACCTGGCTAATGAAAAACTGTTTTTT.

The J gene is TRBJ2-1, the V gene TRBV7-3, with a weak D call TRBD1 (6 bases). The CDR3 is 13 amino acids. From germline, CDR1 is SGHTA and CDR2 FQGTGA. The germline V and J ends were trimmed by 3 bases and 9 bases, with 12 bases remaining between them. CDR3 DNA sequence: TGTGCCAGCAGCTTCGACCCCAGGGGTGAGCAGTTCTTC. Translated, it gives CASSFDPRGEQFF.

The genes are TRBV7-6 and TRBJ1-1; a weak D match, TRBD1 (5 bases). Trimming took 6 bases from V and 0 from J, leaving 11 bases between them. Germline-derived CDR1 and CDR2 are SGHVS and FNYEAQ. The CDR3 consists of 14 residues. CDR3 bases: TGTGCCAGCAGTAAACAGGAAGTGAACACTGAAGCTTTCTTT. Residues: CASSKQEVNTEAFF.

This clonotype was observed many times. The chain recombines TRBV5-1 with TRBJ2-1; no firm D call. CDR1 is SGHRS and CDR2 is YFSETQ in the germline V gene. There are 16 residues in the CDR3. V was pared by 2 bases and J by 5 bases, with 17 bases between. As DNA, the CDR3 is TGCGCCAGCAGCTTAGGTGGCGGTTCCACCGACAATGAGCAGTTCTTC. Translating gives CASSLGGGSTDNEQFF.